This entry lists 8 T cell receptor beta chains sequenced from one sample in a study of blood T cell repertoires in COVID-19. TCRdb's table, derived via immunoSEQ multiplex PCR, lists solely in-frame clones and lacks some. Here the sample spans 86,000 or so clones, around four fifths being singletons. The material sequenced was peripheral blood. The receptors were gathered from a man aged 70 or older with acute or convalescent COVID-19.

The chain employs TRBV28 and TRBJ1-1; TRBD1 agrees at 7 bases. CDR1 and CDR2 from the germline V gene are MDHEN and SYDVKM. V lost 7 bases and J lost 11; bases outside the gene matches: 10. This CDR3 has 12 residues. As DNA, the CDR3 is TGTGCCAGCATGGCAGGGGGTGAAACTGCTTTCTTT. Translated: CASMAGGETAFF.

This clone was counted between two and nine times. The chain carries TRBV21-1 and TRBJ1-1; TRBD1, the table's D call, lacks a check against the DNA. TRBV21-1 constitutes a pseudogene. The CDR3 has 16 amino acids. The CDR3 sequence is CASSKIGSDKNTEAFF. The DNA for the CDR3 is TGTGCCAGCAGCAAGATCGGTTCCGACAAGAACACTGAAGCTTTCTTT.

The CDR3 coding sequence is TGTGCCAGCAGCCCCCGCGGCTCTGGGGCCAACGTCCTGACTTTC. It translates to CASSPRGSGANVLTF. V usage is TRBV3-1 (or the pseudogene TRBV3-2) and J usage is TRBJ2-6, with no clear D. CDR3 length equals 15 residues. Germline V gene sequence: CDR1 LGHDT, CDR2 YNNKEL (reference sequence). Trimming removed 4 bases from V and 0 bases from J, with 7 bases in between.

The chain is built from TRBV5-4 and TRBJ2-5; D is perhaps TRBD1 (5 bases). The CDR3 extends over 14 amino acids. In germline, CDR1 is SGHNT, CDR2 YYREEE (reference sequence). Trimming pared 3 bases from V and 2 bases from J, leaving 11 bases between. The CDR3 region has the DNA TGTGCCAGCAGCTCGACCAGACAGCAAGAGACCCAGTACTTC. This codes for CASSSTRQQETQYF.

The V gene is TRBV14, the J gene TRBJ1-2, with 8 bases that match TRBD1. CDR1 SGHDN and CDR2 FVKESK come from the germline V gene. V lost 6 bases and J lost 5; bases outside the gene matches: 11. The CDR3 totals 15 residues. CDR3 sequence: CASSQQGVDRYGYTF. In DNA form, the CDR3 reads TGTGCCAGCAGTCAACAGGGGGTAGATCGGTATGGCTACACCTTC.

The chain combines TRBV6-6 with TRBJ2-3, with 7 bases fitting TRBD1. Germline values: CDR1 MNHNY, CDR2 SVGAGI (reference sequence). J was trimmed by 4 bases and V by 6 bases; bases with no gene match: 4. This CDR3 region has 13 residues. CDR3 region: CASSYTGADTQYF. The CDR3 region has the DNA TGTGCCAGCAGCTATACAGGGGCAGATACGCAGTATTTT.

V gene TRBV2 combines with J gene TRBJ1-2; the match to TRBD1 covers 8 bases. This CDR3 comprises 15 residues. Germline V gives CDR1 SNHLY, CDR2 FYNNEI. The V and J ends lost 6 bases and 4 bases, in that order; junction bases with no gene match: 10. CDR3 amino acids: CASSVDRVTSYGYTF. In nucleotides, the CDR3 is TGTGCCAGCAGCGTGGACAGGGTGACTTCCTATGGCTACACCTTC.

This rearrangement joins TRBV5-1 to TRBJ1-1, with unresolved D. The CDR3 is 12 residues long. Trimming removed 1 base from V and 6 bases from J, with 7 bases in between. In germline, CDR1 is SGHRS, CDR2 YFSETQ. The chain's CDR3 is CASSLLGAEAFF. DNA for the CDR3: TGCGCCAGCAGCTTGCTCGGAGCTGAAGCTTTCTTT.